A single sample gave rise to the 27 T cell receptor beta chains below, sequenced in a study of CD8+CD57+ T cells in acquired aplastic anemia. The template used for profiling TCR beta VDJ and CDR3 was genomic DNA. TCRdb used MiXCR to reprocess the reads, holding one entry per CDR3 protein. The sample lists 200,000 to 250,000 distinct CDR3 sequences; 50% to 70% were seen once. It was patients with CD8+CD57+ cell expansion by flow cytometry who were chosen for sequencing. The specimen sequenced was sorted CD4+, CD8+, or CD8+CD57+ T cells (not recorded which) from PBMCs. The receptors here all came from a human donor with aplastic anemia.

V usage is TRBV2 and J usage is TRBJ2-7; no reliable D call. The length of the CDR3 is 15 residues. V shed 2 bases and J shed 3 bases, with 14 bases lying between them. Germline-derived CDR1 and CDR2 are SNHLY and FYNNEI. The CDR3 nucleotides read TGTGCCAGCAGTGAAAGGGCAGAAACATACTACGAGCAGTACTTC. It translates to CASSERAETYYEQYF.

The genes are TRBV7-9 and TRBJ1-3; D remains ambiguous. V was clipped by 1 base and J by 4 bases, with 2 bases between them. From germline, CDR1 is SEHNR and CDR2 FQNEAQ (reference sequence). The CDR3 sequence is 12 residues long. CDR3 sequence reads: CASSLDGNTIYF. CDR3 in DNA: TGTGCCAGCAGCTTAGACGGAAACACCATATATTTT.

This clonotype was seen just once. The chain carries TRBV5-1 and TRBJ1-2; D not resolved. Germline CDR1 reads SGHRS; CDR2 reads YFSETQ. The V end was cut by 4 bases, the J end by 6 bases, with 13 bases between. The CDR3 spans 13 residues. The CDR3: CASSVGVRDGYTF. The CDR3 coding sequence is TGCGCCAGCAGCGTGGGAGTCCGCGATGGCTACACCTTC.

The chain recombines TRBV5-4 with TRBJ2-7; possibly TRBD1 or TRBD2 for D (5 bases each). The germline CDR1 and CDR2 sequences are SGHNT and YYREEE (reference sequence). Trimming removed 3 bases from V and 10 bases from J, with 11 bases in between. The CDR3 sequence is 11 residues long. The CDR3 nucleotides read TGTGCCAGCAGCTACGTGGGGGACCAGTACTTC. Translation gives CASSYVGDQYF.

V is TRBV14 and J is TRBJ2-7; D is unclear. V lost 1 base and J lost 0, with 10 bases in between. The CDR3 is 15 residues long. Germline values: CDR1 SGHDN, CDR2 FVKESK. The CDR3 loop is CASSQAISPSYEQYF. For the CDR3, the DNA is TGTGCCAGCAGCCAAGCAATTAGCCCCTCCTACGAGCAGTACTTC.

Many counts were recorded for this clonotype. V and J are TRBV3-1 and TRBJ2-5; 7 positions agree with TRBD2. Germline CDR1 LGHDT, CDR2 YNNKEL (reference sequence). Trimming took 4 bases from V and 10 from J; bases not matched to a gene: 6. This CDR3 region has 12 residues. The CDR3 region is CASSLPSGYQYF. CDR3 nucleotide sequence: TGTGCCAGCAGCCTCCCTAGCGGTTACCAGTACTTC.

The V gene is TRBV7-2, the J gene TRBJ2-3; the D gene is possibly TRBD1 (5 bases). CDR1 and CDR2 from the germline V gene are SGHTA and FQGNSA. The ends were cut back, 7 bases at V and 5 bases at J, with 16 bases in the middle. The CDR3 spans 14 residues. The chain's CDR3 is CASIPSGLGDTQYF. The CDR3 coding sequence is TGTGCCAGCATCCCGTCAGGGTTGGGAGATACGCAGTATTTT.

The CDR3 loop reads CASSIHGGRALREQYF. As DNA, the CDR3 is TGTGCCAGCAGCATCCATGGGGGGCGGGCCTTGAGAGAGCAGTACTTC. The chain couples TRBV7-9 to TRBJ2-7; either TRBD1 or TRBD2 may fit D (6 bases each). V was pared by 5 bases and J by 7 bases, with 24 bases between. In germline, CDR1 is SEHNR, CDR2 FQNEAQ (reference sequence). The CDR3 has 16 amino acids.

J is TRBJ2-7 and V is TRBV12-3 or TRBV12-4; weak D call: TRBD2 (5 bases). The CDR3 is 13 amino acids. V was clipped by 6 bases and J by 6 bases, with 15 bases between them. This CDR3 is CASSLLGRGEQYF. The CDR3 DNA reads as TGTGCCAGCAGCCTACTAGGACGAGGCGAGCAGTACTTC.

The chain uses TRBV2 and TRBJ2-2; D is undetermined. Trimming stripped 5 bases from V and 3 bases from J, with 4 bases between. The CDR3 runs to 12 residues. Germline V gene sequence: CDR1 SNHLY, CDR2 FYNNEI. Here the CDR3 reads CASSMDTGELFF. As DNA, the CDR3 is TGTGCCAGCAGTATGGACACCGGGGAGCTGTTTTTT.

V and J are TRBV14 and TRBJ1-6; D is perhaps TRBD1 (6 bases). Germline V gene data show CDR1 as SGHDN and CDR2 as FVKESK. Trimming took 4 bases from V and 5 from J, leaving 12 bases between them. This CDR3 has 15 residues. CDR3 protein: CASSRGGGNNSPLHF. The CDR3 DNA is TGTGCCAGCAGCCGAGGCGGGGGCAATAATTCACCCCTCCACTTT.

This clonotype was seen at least ten times. This sequence joins TRBV12-3 or TRBV12-4 and TRBJ2-3; 8 bases are a match to TRBD2. The CDR3 extends over 14 amino acids. Trimming at V came to 3 bases and at J to 4 bases, leaving 3 bases not matched to a gene. CDR3 amino acids: CASSFGGGPDTQYF. CDR3 coding DNA: TGTGCCAGCAGTTTTGGCGGGGGGCCAGATACGCAGTATTTT.

The V and J genes are TRBV19 and TRBJ1-1; D call uncertain. This CDR3 is 15 amino acids long. V was pared by 1 base and J by 0 bases, with 9 bases between. Germline V gene data show CDR1 as LNHDA and CDR2 as SQIVND (reference sequence). CDR3 loop: CASSIGVPLNTEAFF. CDR3 sequence (DNA): TGTGCCAGTAGTATAGGGGTCCCGCTGAACACTGAAGCTTTCTTT. Filled out from reference TRBV19 and TRBJ1-1, the complete variable domain reads DGGITQSPKYLFRKEGQNVTLSCEQNLNHDAMYWYRQDPGQGLRLIYYSQIVNDFQKGDIAEGYSVSREKKESFPLTVTSAQKNPTAFYLCASSIGVPLNTEAFFGQGTRLTVV.

V is TRBV7-9 and J is TRBJ2-7, with 9 bases aligning to TRBD1. Trimming removed 3 bases from V and 5 bases from J; junction bases left unmatched: 5. CDR3 size: 14 residues. Germline CDR1 reads SEHNR; CDR2 reads FQNEAQ (reference sequence). Written as DNA, the CDR3 is TGTGCCAGCAGCTTGGGACAGGGTCCCCACGAGCAGTACTTC. It is translated as CASSLGQGPHEQYF.

The sample holds a few counts of this clonotype. The V gene is TRBV7-8, the J gene TRBJ2-3; D is possibly TRBD1 (5 bases). CDR3 length equals 12 residues. CDR1 is SGHVS, CDR2 FQNEAQ, per germline. V lost 10 bases and J lost 3, with 11 bases in between. The CDR3 loop reads CANTRQTDTQYF. The CDR3 nucleotides are TGTGCCAACACCAGACAGACAGATACGCAGTATTTT. Variable domain in full (rest from reference TRBV7-8 and TRBJ2-3): GAGVSQSPRYKVAKRGQDVALRCDPISGHVSLFWYQQALGQGPEFLTYFQNEAQLDKSGLPSDRFFAERPEGSVSTLKIQRTQQEDSAVYLCANTRQTDTQYFGPGTRLTVL.

V usage is TRBV7-4 and J usage is TRBJ1-6, with unresolved D. In germline, CDR1 is SGHVT, CDR2 SQSDAQ. This CDR3 region has 18 residues. V was trimmed by 1 base and J by 0 bases, leaving 13 bases between them. The CDR3 nucleotides are TGTGCCAGCAGCTTAGATGACGGCGGGAGCTCCTATAATTCACCCCTCCACTTT. This sequence encodes CASSLDDGGSSYNSPLHF.

Only one count was recorded for this clonotype. V and J are TRBV9 and TRBJ2-3; 8 nucleotides line up with TRBD2. This CDR3 region has 16 residues. Looked up from germline, CDR1 is SGDLS and CDR2 is YYNGEE. Unmatched junction bases numbered 5, after V lost 0 bases and J lost 2 bases. This CDR3 reads CASSVAGGHLTDTQYF. The CDR3, as DNA: TGTGCCAGCAGCGTAGCGGGGGGGCATCTCACAGATACGCAGTATTTT.

CDR3 in DNA: TGCGCCAGCAGTGAGTTCCAGCTGCAGCCCCAGCATTTT. It codes for CASSEFQLQPQHF. The rearrangement uses TRBV10-2 and TRBJ1-5, with D uncertain. CDR1 and CDR2 (germline): WSHSY, SAAADI. Trimming removed 1 base at V and 7 bases at J, with 8 bases between. CDR3 length equals 13 residues.

DNA for the CDR3: TGTGCCAGCAGCGCGACGGACTCATTGATCAATGAGCAGTTCTTC. It yields the protein CASSATDSLINEQFF. The chain recombines TRBV9 with TRBJ2-1; D possibly corresponds to TRBD2 (5 bases). CDR1 and CDR2 (germline): SGDLS, YYNGEE. This CDR3 spans 15 amino acids. V lost 3 bases and J lost 6, with 16 bases in between. The full variable domain, completed using reference TRBV9 and TRBJ2-1, is DSGVTQTPKHLITATGQRVTLRCSPRSGDLSVYWYQQSLDQGLQFLIQYYNGEERAKGNILERFSAQQFPDLHSELNLSSLELGDSALYFCASSATDSLINEQFFGPGTRLTVL.

V and J are TRBV19 and TRBJ1-1, with TRBD1 as a possible D gene (5 bases). V was pared by 3 bases and J by 6 bases, with 11 bases between. Germline CDR1 reads LNHDA; CDR2 reads SQIVND (reference sequence). The length of the CDR3 is 13 residues. In nucleotides, the CDR3 is TGTGCCAGTAGTATTCAGGGTATACCTGAAGCTTTCTTT. Protein product: CASSIQGIPEAFF.

This clonotype was picked up many times. This chain joins TRBV7-9 and TRBJ2-3; D is ambiguous. This CDR3 is 19 amino acids long. Trimming stripped 1 base from V and 0 bases from J, with 20 bases between. CDR1 and CDR2 from the germline V gene are SEHNR and FQNEAQ (reference sequence). The DNA for the CDR3 is TGTGCCAGCAGCTTAGTAGTTGCGGCGGCCACTACTAGCACAGATACGCAGTATTTT. Translation: CASSLVVAAATTSTDTQYF. Full variable domain (outside the CDR3, taken from reference TRBV7-9 and TRBJ2-3): DTGVSQNPRHKITKRGQNVTFRCDPISEHNRLYWYRQTLGQGPEFLTYFQNEAQLEKSRLLSDRFSAERPKGSFSTLEIQRTEQGDSAMYLCASSLVVAAATTSTDTQYFGPGTRLTVL.

CDR3 in amino acids: CASSLGGGLREQYF. In DNA, the CDR3 is TGTGCCAGCAGCTTAGGTGGGGGGCTCCGCGAGCAGTACTTC. The rearrangement joins TRBV7-9 to TRBJ2-7, with D perhaps assigned TRBD1 or TRBD2 (6 bases each). Per germline, CDR1 SEHNR and CDR2 FQNEAQ (reference sequence). V was shortened by 1 base and J by 6 bases, with 13 bases between the two germline ends. This CDR3 has 14 amino acids.

V gene TRBV2 combines with J gene TRBJ2-7, with TRBD1 matching over 7 bases. Germline CDR1 and CDR2: SNHLY and FYNNEI. The CDR3 totals 14 residues. Losses at the gene ends were 8 bases for V and 1 base for J; bases not matched to a gene: 8. CDR3 in DNA: TGTGCCAGCGCACGCGACAGGGATTCCTACGAGCAGTACTTC. Residues: CASARDRDSYEQYF. Full variable domain (missing parts from reference TRBV2 and TRBJ2-7): EPEVTQTPSHQVTQMGQEVILRCVPISNHLYFYWYRQILGQKVEFLVSFYNNEISEKSEIFDDQFSVERPDGSNFTLKIRSTKLEDSAMYFCASARDRDSYEQYFGPGTRLTVT.

V is TRBV9 and J is TRBJ1-1, with D possibly TRBD1 on 6 matching bases. V lost 3 bases to trimming and J lost 3 bases, with 15 bases between them. CDR1 SGDLS and CDR2 YYNGEE come from the germline V gene. This CDR3 comprises 15 residues. CDR3 protein: CASSGEQGGDTEAFF. CDR3 nucleotides: TGTGCCAGCAGCGGAGAACAGGGTGGGGACACTGAAGCTTTCTTT.

The genes are TRBV10-1 and TRBJ2-1; maybe TRBD1 (5 bases). Germline CDR1 WNHNN, CDR2 SYGVQD (reference sequence). V lost 4 bases, J lost 4 bases, and 11 bases lay in between. The CDR3 covers 14 residues. CDR3 DNA: TGCGCCAGCAGTGGTGACAGCCGATACAATGAGCAGTTCTTC. This gives the protein CASSGDSRYNEQFF.

The chain links TRBV5-1 to TRBJ2-5, with 10 bases fitting TRBD1. The V segment lost 4 bases and the J segment 5 bases; nucleotides outside the gene matches: 5. CDR3 length: 14 amino acids. Germline values: CDR1 SGHRS, CDR2 YFSETQ. The CDR3 DNA is TGCGCCAGCAGCGGGACAGGGGTGGTCGAGACCCAGTACTTC. Translating gives CASSGTGVVETQYF.

In the case of this clonotype: A much larger clone differs from this one at a single base, so this may be a read error. J is TRBJ2-3 and V is TRBV5-1; D is uncertain. The CDR3 loop spans 15 amino acids. The germline CDR1 and CDR2 sequences are SGHRS and YFSETQ. CDR3 DNA sequence: TGCACCAGCAGCTTCAAATGGACCAACACAGATACGCAGTATTTT. This codes for CTSSFKWTNTDTQYF.